This TCR beta chain was profiled in a study of cytomegalovirus exposure and HLA in healthy donors (dated by TCRdb to 2016 to 2017). About the investigation overall: According to an earlier analysis of 587 of the donors, about 190 million T cells yielded approximately 120 million unique TCR beta sequences and about 280 Gb of sequence data. An early release covering roughly 600 HLA-typed donors comprised about 290 gigabases of sequencing data and tens of millions of unique TCR sequences. Of the 300 to 450 genotyped donors, over 80% were placed in the genetic ancestry cluster associated with self-reported Caucasian donors. The study aimed to test whether signatures of past pathogen exposure could be identified by cataloging public T cell receptors. The T cell repertoires of some 670 subjects were profiled by immunosequencing and related to cytomegalovirus serostatus. Besides the first cohort of some 670 subjects, a separate validation cohort made up of 120 different subjects was used. High-throughput TCR immunosequencing, statistical association of individual TCRs with disease status, and machine learning were combined to predict cytomegalovirus infection status. A later analysis re-analyzed previously published TCR beta repertoires from 660 or so donors and added high-resolution HLA genotyping to study TCR occurrence patterns. In the later analysis, no new phenotypic data were used to find candidate immune exposures; instead, reliance was placed on TCR beta sequences and their occurrence across donors. An earlier analysis of 500 to 750 of the donors applied high-throughput TCR beta sequencing to assess whether each TCR beta V gene segment acted as functional or pseudogenic. Donor age, sex, ethnicity and CMV serostatus were compiled together with the repertoire data. In a later genetic analysis, genome-wide SNP genotypes for about 65% of the 666 donors were used, and that subset was treated as a discovery cohort. All discovery cohort repertoires had been generated on a single sequencing platform. HLA typing included class I and class II loci at four-digit resolution. The number of typed donors differed by locus: 629-630 for A, B, C, DRB1 and DQB1; approximately 520 for DQA1; over 600 for DPA1; and around 470 for DPB1. Several DR-DQ haplotypes were handled as single units for association and clustering, since linkage in the cohort was strong. Across roughly 420 genotyped donors of the cohort, an average of approximately 220,000 unique TCR beta nucleotide sequences per donor were sequenced, and roughly a sixth of those sequences were non-productive.

The full study reports these points: A cluster of highly shared sequence variants was judged likely to be a technical artifact of the sequencing pipeline. In vitro tests confirmed that a few of the cytomegalovirus-associated TCR beta chains recognize cytomegalovirus antigens. An association between a missense DCLRE1C variant and V-gene and J-gene trimming of TCR beta chains was found in a later genetic analysis and replicated in an independent cohort. The 87-base-pair reads could not distinguish some IMGT-functional V segments, including TRBV6-2 and TRBV6-3, so those segments were excluded. Assigning TCR associations to individual alleles was difficult when HLA alleles, especially DR and DQ, strongly co-occurred. Only TCR beta chains were sequenced in this cohort, and the absence of alpha or paired-chain data limited detectable features. At a false discovery rate of 0.05, a later analysis linked around 17,000 TCR beta sequences to specific HLA alleles. In an earlier analysis of around 600 of the donors, most TCR beta V segments were observed in productive rearrangements about 87% or about 30% of the time, broadly matching IMGT annotations. Presence/absence analyses assumed roughly uniform sequencing depth across donors, an assumption that may not hold. Because counts were too low, roughly 17 rarely observed V segments, including chromosome 9 orphons, were left out of the earlier analysis of roughly 600 of the donors. According to a later analysis, parvovirus B19, influenza, CMV and Epstein-Barr virus appeared linked to several top co-occurrence clusters. A further reported finding was that TCR beta sequences accurately predicted the HLA-A and HLA-B alleles for most subjects in the first cohort. Because some donors lacked HLA typing at each locus, the association tests relied only on the typed subset. In a later analysis, HLA-associated TCR beta chains were found to be more clonally expanded and to have lower generation probabilities than equally common non-associated chains. In a later analysis, most CMV-associated TCR beta chains were found to appear HLA-restricted, with HLA associations seemingly driven largely by CMV exposure. A later analysis found that TCR association rates varied across HLA loci, with DRB1 alleles showing the most associated TCRs and HLA-C alleles the fewest. Immune exposure information for the cohort was limited to CMV serostatus. In a later genetic analysis, fewer N-insertions in productive TCRs were reported among donors in an Asian-associated ancestry cluster than the approximately 670-donor mean. Cytomegalovirus status was reported to be diagnosed by the classifier with high specificity and sensitivity in both the original and validation cohorts. The authors suggested that the approach could potentially be generalized to other disease states and immunological phenotypes. Correlated functional status among segregating V segments might reflect linkage disequilibrium, but an unknown experimental factor could not be ruled out. While some public TCRs were present in many individuals, most TCR sequences turned up only very rarely across donors. A total of about 150 TCR beta chains were listed by the study as associated with cytomegalovirus.

The library was produced with the immunoSEQ multiplex PCR assay. The multiplex PCR relied on a mix of 60 forward primers for TCR Vbeta segments and 13 reverse primers for TCR Jbeta segments. Amplification of the CDR3 region of rearranged TCR beta genes was performed with a multiplex PCR assay on genomic DNA. The Illumina HiSeq System was used to sequence the amplified TCR beta libraries as 87-base-pair reads. Per the authors' processing: In a later analysis, some 80 million unique TCR beta chains were counted across the 690 or so repertoires, and roughly 9.9 million of these chains were shared by at least two donors. Raw reads were error-corrected and collapsed into unique sequences by a nearest-neighbor algorithm in which closely related sequences were merged to remove PCR and sequencing errors. To assign V, D and J gene segments, CDR3 sequences were aligned to IMGT reference sequences. For a sequence to be retained, a match of at least six nucleotides was required to both a V gene segment and a J gene segment. A rearrangement was called productive if the CDR3 had no stop codons and remained in frame with V and J, and every other rearrangement was called non-productive. CDR3 was defined according to IMGT convention as the region running from the second conserved V-encoded cysteine to the conserved J-encoded phenylalanine. The earlier analysis of roughly 590 of the donors excluded sequences that lacked an unambiguous match to a single V gene segment. An earlier analysis of under 750 of the donors called V segments functional above 56.7% productive rearrangements and segregating when the between-donor standard deviation exceeded 5%. A statistical classification framework was developed to diagnose cytomegalovirus status using the catalog of TCR beta chain sequences. V and J gene assignment, in a later analysis, came from comparing TCR nucleotide sequences with IMGT/GENE-DB human TR gene sequences. The TCRdist pipeline was used in a later analysis to assign CDR3 sequences and most-parsimonious VDJ recombination scenarios. In a later analysis, each TCR beta chain was defined by its CDR3 amino acid sequence together with its V-gene family, and reads without a unique V-gene family were excluded. A later analysis removed several hundred highly shared, low-generation-probability nucleotide sequences to deal with suspected cross-contamination and a sequencing artifact. In a later analysis, a clonal expansion index was calculated for each public chain from normalized within-repertoire ranks of inferred template counts. A later analysis computed generation probabilities with a VDJ recombination model fitted to out-of-frame rearrangements, and checked the results against IGoR. A later analysis scored TCR-TCR, TCR-HLA and TCR-CMV co-occurrence with hypergeometric tests, applying a repertoire-size bias correction to TCR pairs. False discovery rates were estimated in a later analysis by permuting HLA or CMV assignments 20 times. A later analysis grouped co-occurring TCRs with DBSCAN, adding TCRdist sequence similarity when clustering within HLA-allele-positive subsets. Repertoires with fewer than 30,000 or more than 120,000 public chains, plus five repertoires with anomalous nucleotide sharing, were excluded from co-occurrence clustering. TCRdb mirrors the immuneACCESS table, restricted to in-frame sequences. Some clones are absent from its copies; in checked studies, under half trace to an unresolved V gene, and the reason for the others is unknown. That table is the source of V, J and clone size, and D and trimming were worked out from the DNA. In all, the sample holds roughly 110,000 clones, and around 75% of those were seen once. The top ten hold roughly 2.5% of the sample.

As for this clone: Its antigen target is currently unknown. No much larger clone exists at a distance of one base, and base qualities are not known.

The cohort consisted of 666 healthy bone marrow donors. Cohort members were all nominally healthy when sampled, although unrecorded immune exposures were likely present. The donor was CMV seronegative and was included in the group of a few hundred seronegative cohort members. A peripheral blood sample was collected from each donor, and TCR beta sequencing was performed on peripheral blood mononuclear cells. Genomic DNA extraction from the blood cell samples was performed with the Qiagen DNeasy Blood Extraction Kit. CDR1 SGHRS and CDR2 YFSETQ are derived from the germline V gene. Reading from cysteine to phenylalanine, the CDR3 counts 14 amino acids. CDR3 DNA is the only sequence kept; it has 42 bases, read in frame from the first base. Trimming costs V 0 bases and J 4 bases, and their ends lie 11 bases apart.

This sequence uses TRBV5-1 and TRBJ2-7; TRBD2 is a possible D gene, resting on 6 matching bases. This TCR was sampled from a man aged 40-49 years in good health and CMV-seronegative. Sequencing was performed on PBMCs. This receptor carries the CDR3 CASSLGLGMYEQYF. The sequenced DNA: TGCGCCAGCAGCTTGGGACTAGGGATGTACGAGCAGTACTTC.